The 2 T cell receptor beta chains below come from one sample, sequenced in a study of long-term antiretroviral therapy in people with HIV. The assay, immunoSEQ v3.0, was run at survey level. The assay was immunoSEQ multiplex PCR, and TCRdb's table has in-frame clones only and misses some. The sample lists roughly 21,000 clones; around 79% were seen once. Sequenced material: unsorted PBMCs, taken 4.1 years after starting antiretroviral therapy. The receptors come from a woman between 40 and 50 years old with HIV.

The chain recombines TRBV2 with TRBJ2-4; 16 nucleotides align to TRBD2. The germline CDR1 and CDR2 sequences are SNHLY and FYNNEI. V gave up 4 bases and J gave up 9 bases; unmatched junction bases: 6. CDR3 size: 16 residues. The CDR3, as DNA: TGTGCCAGCAGTGTTGGGACTAGCGGGGGGGGGGGCATTCAGTACTTC. Translation gives CASSVGTSGGGGIQYF.

V is TRBV7-9 and J is TRBJ1-4; D is unresolved. Between the trimmed V and J ends, which lost 1 base and 0 bases, there was a span of 6 bases. The CDR3 sequence is 15 residues long. The germline V gene has CDR1 SEHNR and CDR2 FQNEAQ (reference sequence). The CDR3 loop reads CASSLGGTTNEKLFF. For the CDR3, the DNA is TGTGCCAGCAGCTTAGGGGGTACAACTAATGAAAAACTGTTTTTT. Variable domain in full (rest from reference TRBV7-9 and TRBJ1-4): DTGVSQNPRHKITKRGQNVTFRCDPISEHNRLYWYRQTLGQGPEFLTYFQNEAQLEKSRLLSDRFSAERPKGSFSTLEIQRTEQGDSAMYLCASSLGGTTNEKLFFGSGTQLSVL.